Sequencing of this T cell receptor beta chain was carried out in a study of cytomegalovirus exposure and HLA in healthy donors. Regarding the study as a whole: Rare sequences made up most TCRs, while some public TCRs were found in many donors. Segments of the TCR beta V type were, in most cases, productive about 87% or about 30% of the time in an earlier analysis.

The germline CDR1 and CDR2 sequences are GTSNPN and SVGIG (reference sequence). The CDR3 has 11 amino acids. Trimming removed 4 bases at V and 9 bases at J, with 13 bases between. The study ran its PCR with 60 Vbeta and 13 Jbeta primers. Libraries were prepared by immunoSEQ multiplex PCR; TCRdb keeps only in-frame clonotypes and omits some of them. The data contain some 140,000 clones, about 80% of them seen just once; the ten biggest clones take up about 6.8%. Comments on this clone: Its antigen is unidentified.

The receptor comes from a man aged 35 to 55 in good health and CMV-seropositive. The J gene is TRBJ2-7, the V gene TRBV30, with D uncertain. Material: PBMCs. For the CDR3, the DNA is TGTGCCTGGACCAGGCGCAACGGGCAGTACTTC. Translation: CAWTRRNGQYF.